This entry lists 12 T cell receptor beta chains sequenced from one sample in a study of cytomegalovirus exposure and HLA in healthy donors. It was with 60 Vbeta and 13 Jbeta primers that the PCR ran. The repertoire was sequenced with immunoSEQ multiplex PCR; TCRdb's copy has only in-frame clones and lacks some. The sample yields more than 95,000 clones, around 82% seen once. Sequenced input: PBMCs. The source of these receptors is a female donor in good health and CMV-seronegative.

The rearrangement uses TRBV19 and TRBJ2-6; TRBD1 matches at 9 bases. After removal of 5 bases from V and 2 bases from J, the junction contained 7 bases not matched to a gene. The CDR3 is 17 amino acids. Germline V gene lookup returns CDR1 LNHDA and CDR2 SQIVND (reference sequence). The CDR3 loop reads CASSPWTGVTGANVLTF. CDR3 DNA sequence: TGTGCCAGTAGTCCCTGGACAGGGGTGACTGGGGCCAACGTCCTGACTTTC.

Only a few counts were recorded for this clone. This chain links TRBV2 with TRBJ2-1, with TRBD1 matching 10 bases. The germline gives CDR1 SNHLY, CDR2 FYNNEI. The V gene end was trimmed by 5 bases and the J gene end by 4 bases; junction bases not matched to a gene: 5. The CDR3 is made up of 15 amino acids. CDR3 nucleotide sequence: TGTGCCAGCAGTTGGGACAGGGGACTATACAATGAGCAGTTCTTC. This encodes CASSWDRGLYNEQFF.

This chain connects TRBV9 to TRBJ2-5; 12 bases are shared with TRBD2. The V gene end was trimmed by 3 bases and the J gene end by 4 bases; junction bases not matched to a gene: 10. CDR1 and CDR2 (germline): SGDLS, YYNGEE. This CDR3 is 17 amino acids long. CDR3 in DNA: TGTGCCAGCAGCGCCCCCCTGACTAGCGGGAGAAGAGAGACCCAGTACTTC. This gives the protein CASSAPLTSGRRETQYF.

The V call is TRBV19, the J call TRBJ1-1; tentative D call: TRBD1 (5 bases). V shed 3 bases and J shed 5 bases, with 10 bases lying between them. Germline V gene data show CDR1 as LNHDA and CDR2 as SQIVND (reference sequence). The CDR3 is 13 amino acids. CDR3 loop: CASSISTETEAFF. The CDR3 DNA is TGTGCCAGTAGTATTTCGACAGAAACTGAAGCTTTCTTT. Full variable domain (outside the CDR3, taken from reference TRBV19 and TRBJ1-1): DGGITQSPKYLFRKEGQNVTLSCEQNLNHDAMYWYRQDPGQGLRLIYYSQIVNDFQKGDIAEGYSVSREKKESFPLTVTSAQKNPTAFYLCASSISTETEAFFGQGTRLTVV.

The rearrangement joins TRBV7-9 to TRBJ2-1; 7 nucleotides align to TRBD2. The J segment lost 11 bases and the V segment lost 7 bases, leaving 11 bases of the junction unmatched. From germline, CDR1 is SEHNR and CDR2 FQNEAQ (reference sequence). This CDR3 has 13 amino acids. In DNA form, the CDR3 reads TGTGCCAGCAACGCCATCCTAGCGGATAAGCAGTTCTTC. Translating it yields CASNAILADKQFF.

This clone was recorded only once. The CDR3: CSAWRGSRETQYF. Written as DNA, the CDR3 is TGCAGCGCGTGGCGAGGGTCAAGGGAGACCCAGTACTTC. The V call is TRBV29-1, the J call TRBJ2-5, with D possibly TRBD2 on 5 matching bases. The germline V gene encodes CDR1 SQVTM and CDR2 ANQGSEA. Trimming pared 7 bases from V and 5 bases from J, leaving 17 bases between. The CDR3 covers 13 residues. Full variable domain (outside the CDR3, taken from reference TRBV29-1 and TRBJ2-5): SAVISQKPSRDICQRGTSLTIQCQVDSQVTMMFWYRQQPGQSLTLIATANQGSEATYESGFVIDKFPISRPNLTFSTLTVSNMSPEDSSIYLCSAWRGSRETQYFGPGTRLLVL.

This clone was recorded once. CDR3 nucleotides: TGCAGTGCCCGAGGACAGGGTGAAGCTTTCTTT. Translated, it gives CSARGQGEAFF. The chain has TRBV20-1 and TRBJ1-1; 8 bases align to TRBD1. Germline trimming cut 6 bases from V and 7 bases from J; bases unmatched to any gene: 4. This CDR3 has 11 residues. CDR1 and CDR2 (germline): DFQATT, SNEGSKA (reference sequence).

This chain uses TRBV6-1 with TRBJ2-3; 11 bases agree with TRBD2. V dropped 4 bases and J dropped 6; count of bases not matched to a gene: 6. The CDR3 spans 15 residues. Germline V gene sequence: CDR1 MNHNS, CDR2 SASEGT. The CDR3 is CASSVTSGGGDTQYF. For the CDR3, the DNA is TGTGCCAGCAGTGTTACTAGCGGGGGTGGTGATACGCAGTATTTT.

The chain couples TRBV9 to TRBJ2-2, with 7 bases identical to TRBD2. The CDR3 extends over 16 amino acids. J was trimmed by 6 bases and V by 0 bases; bases with no gene match: 8. Germline CDR1 is SGDLS and CDR2 is YYNGEE. The CDR3 spells CASSVDPAGPAGELFF. CDR3 coding DNA: TGTGCCAGCAGCGTAGATCCAGCGGGACCGGCCGGGGAGCTGTTTTTT.

The chain is built from TRBV6-5 and TRBJ1-1; D is unresolved. Looked up from germline, CDR1 is MNHEY and CDR2 is SVGAGI. The CDR3 is 15 amino acids. Trimming cost V 0 bases and J 5 bases, with 13 bases left between them. CDR3 nucleotides: TGTGCCAGCAGTTACTCCCGGCGGAGTGGAACTGAAGCTTTCTTT. It codes for CASSYSRRSGTEAFF.

The chain links TRBV5-4 to TRBJ1-4, with TRBD1 as a possible D gene (6 bases). The CDR3 runs to 14 residues. Germline loops: CDR1 SGHNT, CDR2 YYREEE (reference sequence). Trimming stripped 4 bases from V and 9 bases from J, with 16 bases between. The CDR3 DNA is TGTGCCAGCAGCGGTCAGGGGCGATTTAAAAAACTGTTTTTT. This gives the protein CASSGQGRFKKLFF.

The CDR3 sequence: CASSPGIPTGADEQYF. CDR3 coding DNA: TGTGCCAGCAGCCCGGGAATCCCGACAGGGGCGGACGAGCAGTACTTC. This chain joins TRBV5-8 and TRBJ2-5; 8 bases agree with TRBD1. The end of the DNA is better explained by TRBJ2-7, so the J call may be wrong. This CDR3 has 16 amino acids. In germline, CDR1 is SGHTS, CDR2 YDEGEE.